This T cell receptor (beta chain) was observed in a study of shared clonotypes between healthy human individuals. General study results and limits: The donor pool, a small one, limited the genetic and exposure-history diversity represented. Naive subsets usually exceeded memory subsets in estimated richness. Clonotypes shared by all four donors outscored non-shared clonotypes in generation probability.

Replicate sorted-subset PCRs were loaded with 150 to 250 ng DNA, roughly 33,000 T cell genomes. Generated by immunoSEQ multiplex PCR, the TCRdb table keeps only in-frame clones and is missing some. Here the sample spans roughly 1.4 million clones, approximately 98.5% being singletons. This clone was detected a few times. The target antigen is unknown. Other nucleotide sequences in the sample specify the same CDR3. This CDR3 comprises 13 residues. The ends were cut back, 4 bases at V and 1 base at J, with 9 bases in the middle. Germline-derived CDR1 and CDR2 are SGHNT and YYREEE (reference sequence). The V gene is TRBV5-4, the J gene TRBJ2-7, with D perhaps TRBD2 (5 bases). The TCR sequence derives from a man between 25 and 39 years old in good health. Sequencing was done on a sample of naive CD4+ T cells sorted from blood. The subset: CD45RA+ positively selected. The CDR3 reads CASSPGLSYEQYF. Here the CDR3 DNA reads TGTGCCAGCAGCCCAGGACTTTCCTACGAGCAGTACTTC.